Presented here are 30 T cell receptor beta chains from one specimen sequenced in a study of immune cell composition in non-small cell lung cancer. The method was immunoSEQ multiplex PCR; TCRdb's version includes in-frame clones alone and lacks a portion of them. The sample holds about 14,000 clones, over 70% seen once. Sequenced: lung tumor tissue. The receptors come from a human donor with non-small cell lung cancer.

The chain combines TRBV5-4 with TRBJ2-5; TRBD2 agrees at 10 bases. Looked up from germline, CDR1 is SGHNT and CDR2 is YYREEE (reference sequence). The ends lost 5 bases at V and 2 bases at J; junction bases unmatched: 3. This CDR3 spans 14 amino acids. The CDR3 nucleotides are TGTGCCAGCAGAGTAGCGGGGGGACAAGAGACCCAGTACTTC. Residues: CASRVAGGQETQYF.

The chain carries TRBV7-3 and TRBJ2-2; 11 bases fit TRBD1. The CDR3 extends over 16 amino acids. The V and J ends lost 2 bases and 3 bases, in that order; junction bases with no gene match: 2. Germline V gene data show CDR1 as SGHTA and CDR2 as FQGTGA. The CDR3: CASSLGGQGDTGELFF. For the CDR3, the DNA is TGTGCCAGCAGCTTAGGGGGACAGGGGGACACCGGGGAGCTGTTTTTT.

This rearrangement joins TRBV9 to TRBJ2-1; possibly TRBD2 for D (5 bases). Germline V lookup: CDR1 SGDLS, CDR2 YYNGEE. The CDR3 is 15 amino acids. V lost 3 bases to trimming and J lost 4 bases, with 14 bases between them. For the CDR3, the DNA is TGTGCCAGCAGCGCCTTAGGACTGGATTACAATGAGCAGTTCTTC. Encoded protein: CASSALGLDYNEQFF.

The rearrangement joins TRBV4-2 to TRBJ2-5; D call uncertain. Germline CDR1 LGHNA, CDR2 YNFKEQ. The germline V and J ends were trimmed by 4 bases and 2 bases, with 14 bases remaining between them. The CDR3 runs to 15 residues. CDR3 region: CASSPQKGEQETQYF. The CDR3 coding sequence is TGTGCCAGCAGCCCCCAGAAAGGCGAACAAGAGACCCAGTACTTC.

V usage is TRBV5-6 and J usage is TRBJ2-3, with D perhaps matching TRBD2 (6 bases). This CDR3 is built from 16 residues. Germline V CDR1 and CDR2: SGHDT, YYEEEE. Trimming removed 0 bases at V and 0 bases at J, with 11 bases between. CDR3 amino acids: CASSLVRGTSTDTQYF. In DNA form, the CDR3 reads TGTGCCAGCAGCTTGGTTCGTGGGACTAGCACAGATACGCAGTATTTT.

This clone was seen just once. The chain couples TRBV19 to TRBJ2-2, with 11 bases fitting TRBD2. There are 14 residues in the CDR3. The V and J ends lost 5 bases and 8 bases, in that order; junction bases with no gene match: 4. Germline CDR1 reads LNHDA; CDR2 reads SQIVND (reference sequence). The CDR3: CASSLAGGVGELFF. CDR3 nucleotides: TGTGCCAGTAGTTTAGCGGGAGGGGTAGGGGAGCTGTTTTTT.

CDR3 bases: TGTGCCAGCAGGCTAAGCGGCGGTATCTCCTACGAGCAGTACTTC. This translates into CASRLSGGISYEQYF. This chain uses TRBV7-2 with TRBJ2-7; tentative D call: TRBD2 (5 bases). The CDR3 consists of 15 residues. CDR1 and CDR2 (germline): SGHTA, FQGNSA. Trimming left V 6 bases short and J 0 bases short, with 15 bases between.

Here the CDR3 reads CATSSRGGSNNEQFF. The CDR3 nucleotides are TGTGCCACCAGCTCGCGGGGGGGCAGCAACAATGAGCAGTTCTTC. This chain links TRBV15 with TRBJ2-1; 9 nucleotides agree with TRBD2. This CDR3 has 15 amino acids. Trimming cost V 5 bases and J 5 bases; bases outside gene matches: 7. Germline lookup yields CDR1 LNHNV and CDR2 YYDKDF (reference sequence).

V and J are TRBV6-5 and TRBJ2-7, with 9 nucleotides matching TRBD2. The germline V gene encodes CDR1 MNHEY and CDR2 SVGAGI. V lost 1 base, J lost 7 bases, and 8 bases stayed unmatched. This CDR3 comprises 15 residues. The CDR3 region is CASSYLGLARREQYF. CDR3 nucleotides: TGTGCCAGCAGTTACTTGGGACTAGCACGTCGGGAGCAGTACTTC.

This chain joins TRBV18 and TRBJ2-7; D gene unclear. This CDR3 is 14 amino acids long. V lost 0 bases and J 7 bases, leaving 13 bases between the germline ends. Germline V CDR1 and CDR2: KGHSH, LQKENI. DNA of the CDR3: TGTGCCAGCTCACCACCGGGCGATCTGAGGGAGCAGTACTTC. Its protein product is CASSPPGDLREQYF. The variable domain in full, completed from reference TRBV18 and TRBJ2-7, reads NAGVMQNPRHLVRRRGQEARLRCSPMKGHSHVYWYRQLPEEGLKFMVYLQKENIIDESGMPKERFSAEFPKEGPSILRIQQVVRGDSAAYFCASSPPGDLREQYFGPGTRLTVT.

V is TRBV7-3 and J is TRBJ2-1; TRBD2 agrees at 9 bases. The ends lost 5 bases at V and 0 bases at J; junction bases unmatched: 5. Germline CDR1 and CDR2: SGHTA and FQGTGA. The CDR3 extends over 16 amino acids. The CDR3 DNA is TGTGCCAGCAGCCCTCTAGCGGGGAGCTCCTACAATGAGCAGTTCTTC. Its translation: CASSPLAGSSYNEQFF.

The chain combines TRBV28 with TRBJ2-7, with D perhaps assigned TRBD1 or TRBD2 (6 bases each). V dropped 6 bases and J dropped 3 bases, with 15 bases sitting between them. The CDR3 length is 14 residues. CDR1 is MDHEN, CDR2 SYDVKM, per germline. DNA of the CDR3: TGTGCCAGCAGCGAGGGGGGAAAAGGCTACGAGCAGTACTTC. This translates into CASSEGGKGYEQYF.

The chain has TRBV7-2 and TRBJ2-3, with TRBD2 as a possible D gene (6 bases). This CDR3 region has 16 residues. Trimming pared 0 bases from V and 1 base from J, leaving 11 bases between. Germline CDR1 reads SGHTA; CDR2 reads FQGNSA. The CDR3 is CASSLAGRDRTDTQYF. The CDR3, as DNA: TGTGCCAGCAGCTTAGCCGGGAGAGATCGCACAGATACGCAGTATTTT.

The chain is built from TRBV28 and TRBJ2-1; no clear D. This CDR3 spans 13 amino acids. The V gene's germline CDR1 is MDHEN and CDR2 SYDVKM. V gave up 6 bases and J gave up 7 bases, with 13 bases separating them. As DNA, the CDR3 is TGTGCCAGCAGCACCCTCTCCCGAAATGAGCAGTTCTTC. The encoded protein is CASSTLSRNEQFF.

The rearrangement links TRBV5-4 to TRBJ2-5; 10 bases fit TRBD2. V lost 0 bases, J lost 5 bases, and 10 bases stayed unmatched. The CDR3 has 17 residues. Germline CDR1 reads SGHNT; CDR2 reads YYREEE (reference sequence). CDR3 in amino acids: CASSLAASGSFGETQYF. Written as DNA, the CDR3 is TGTGCCAGCAGCTTGGCCGCTAGCGGGAGCTTCGGGGAGACCCAGTACTTC.

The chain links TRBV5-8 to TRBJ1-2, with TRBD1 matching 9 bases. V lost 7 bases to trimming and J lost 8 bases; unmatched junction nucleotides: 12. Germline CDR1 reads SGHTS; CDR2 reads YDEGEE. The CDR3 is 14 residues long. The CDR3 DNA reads TGTGCCAGCGGACAGGGGCTTCGATCGCAGGGCTACACCTTC. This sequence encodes CASGQGLRSQGYTF.

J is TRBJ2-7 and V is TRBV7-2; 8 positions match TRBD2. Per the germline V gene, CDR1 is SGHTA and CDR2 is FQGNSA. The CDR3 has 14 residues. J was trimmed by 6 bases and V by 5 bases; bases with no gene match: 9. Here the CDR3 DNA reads TGTGCCAGCAGCCGGACTAGCCCTGACTTCGAGCAGTACTTC. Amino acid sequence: CASSRTSPDFEQYF.

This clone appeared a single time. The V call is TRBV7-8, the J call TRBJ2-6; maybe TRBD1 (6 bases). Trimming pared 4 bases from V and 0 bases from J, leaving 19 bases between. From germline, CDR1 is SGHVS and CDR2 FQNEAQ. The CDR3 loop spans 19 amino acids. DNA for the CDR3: TGTGCCAGCAGCTCTCCATTGGGACAAGGGAGCTCTGGGGCCAACGTCCTGACTTTC. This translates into CASSSPLGQGSSGANVLTF. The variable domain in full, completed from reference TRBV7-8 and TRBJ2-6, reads GAGVSQSPRYKVAKRGQDVALRCDPISGHVSLFWYQQALGQGPEFLTYFQNEAQLDKSGLPSDRFFAERPEGSVSTLKIQRTQQEDSAVYLCASSSPLGQGSSGANVLTFGAGSRLTVL.

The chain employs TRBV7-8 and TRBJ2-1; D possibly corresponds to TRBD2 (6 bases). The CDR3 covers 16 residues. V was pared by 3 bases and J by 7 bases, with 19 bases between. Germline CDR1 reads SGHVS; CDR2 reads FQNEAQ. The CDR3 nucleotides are TGTGCCAGCAGCTTGGCCGGAGGAGGGCCCTGGAATGAGCAGTTCTTC. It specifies CASSLAGGGPWNEQFF. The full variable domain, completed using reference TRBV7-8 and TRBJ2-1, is GAGVSQSPRYKVAKRGQDVALRCDPISGHVSLFWYQQALGQGPEFLTYFQNEAQLDKSGLPSDRFFAERPEGSVSTLKIQRTQQEDSAVYLCASSLAGGGPWNEQFFGPGTRLTVL.

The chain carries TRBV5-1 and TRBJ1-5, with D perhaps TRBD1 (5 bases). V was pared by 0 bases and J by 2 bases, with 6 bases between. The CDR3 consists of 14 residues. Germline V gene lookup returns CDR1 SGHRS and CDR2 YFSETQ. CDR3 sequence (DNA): TGCGCCAGCAGCTTGGCGGGGGGCAATCAGCCCCAGCATTTT. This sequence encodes CASSLAGGNQPQHF.

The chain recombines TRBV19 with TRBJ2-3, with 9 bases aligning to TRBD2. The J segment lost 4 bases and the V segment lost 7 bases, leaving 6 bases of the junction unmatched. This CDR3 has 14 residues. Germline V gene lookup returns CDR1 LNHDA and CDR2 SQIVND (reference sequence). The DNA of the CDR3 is TGTGCCAGTATTAGCGGGAGTGGCGCAGATACGCAGTATTTT. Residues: CASISGSGADTQYF.

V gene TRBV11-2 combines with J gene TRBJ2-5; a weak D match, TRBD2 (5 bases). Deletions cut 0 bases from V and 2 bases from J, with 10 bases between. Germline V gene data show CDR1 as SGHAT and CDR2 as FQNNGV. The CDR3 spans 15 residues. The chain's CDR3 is CASSLDGGRQETQYF. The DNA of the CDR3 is TGTGCCAGCAGCTTAGATGGAGGTCGGCAAGAGACCCAGTACTTC. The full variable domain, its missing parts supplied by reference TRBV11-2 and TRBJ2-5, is EAGVAQSPRYKIIEKRQSVAFWCNPISGHATLYWYQQILGQGPKLLIQFQNNGVVDDSQLPKDRFSAERLKGVDSTLKIQPAKLEDSAVYLCASSLDGGRQETQYFGPGTRLLVL.

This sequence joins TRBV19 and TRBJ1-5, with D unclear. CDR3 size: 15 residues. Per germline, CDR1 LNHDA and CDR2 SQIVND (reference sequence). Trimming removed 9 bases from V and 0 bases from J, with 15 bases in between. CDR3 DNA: TGTGCCAGCCGAGTGGGTGCCTATAGCAATCAGCCCCAGCATTTT. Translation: CASRVGAYSNQPQHF. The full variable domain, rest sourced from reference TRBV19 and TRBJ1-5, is DGGITQSPKYLFRKEGQNVTLSCEQNLNHDAMYWYRQDPGQGLRLIYYSQIVNDFQKGDIAEGYSVSREKKESFPLTVTSAQKNPTAFYLCASRVGAYSNQPQHFGDGTRLSIL.

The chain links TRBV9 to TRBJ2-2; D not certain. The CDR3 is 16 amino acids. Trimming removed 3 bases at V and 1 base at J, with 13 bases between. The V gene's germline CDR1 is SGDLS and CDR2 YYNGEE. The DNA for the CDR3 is TGTGCCAGCAGCGAAGCTGGCGGAGTGAACACCGGGGAGCTGTTTTTT. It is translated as CASSEAGGVNTGELFF.

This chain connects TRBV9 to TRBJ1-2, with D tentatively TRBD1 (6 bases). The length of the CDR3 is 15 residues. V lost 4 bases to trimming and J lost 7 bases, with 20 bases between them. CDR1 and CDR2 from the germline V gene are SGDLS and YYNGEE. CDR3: CASSPTGEGFFGYTF. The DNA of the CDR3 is TGTGCCAGCAGCCCGACAGGAGAGGGTTTCTTTGGCTACACCTTC.

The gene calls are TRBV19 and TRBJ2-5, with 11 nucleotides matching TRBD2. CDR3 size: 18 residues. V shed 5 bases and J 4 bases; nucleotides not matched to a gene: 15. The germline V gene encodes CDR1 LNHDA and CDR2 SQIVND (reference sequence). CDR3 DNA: TGTGCCAGTAGTCCAGGGGCTAGCGGGAGGTCTTACCCAGAGACCCAGTACTTC. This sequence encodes CASSPGASGRSYPETQYF.

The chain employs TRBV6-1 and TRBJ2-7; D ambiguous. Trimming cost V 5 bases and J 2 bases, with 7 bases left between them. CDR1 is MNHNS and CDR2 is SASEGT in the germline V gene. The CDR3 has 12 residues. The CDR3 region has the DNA TGTGCCAGCAGTCCCGTCACCTACGAGCAGTACTTC. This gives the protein CASSPVTYEQYF.

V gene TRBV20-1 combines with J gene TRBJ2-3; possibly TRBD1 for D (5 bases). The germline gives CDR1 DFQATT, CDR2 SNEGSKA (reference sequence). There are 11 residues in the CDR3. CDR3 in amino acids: CSAGITDTQYF. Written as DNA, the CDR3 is TGCTCGGCAGGGATCACAGATACGCAGTATTTT.

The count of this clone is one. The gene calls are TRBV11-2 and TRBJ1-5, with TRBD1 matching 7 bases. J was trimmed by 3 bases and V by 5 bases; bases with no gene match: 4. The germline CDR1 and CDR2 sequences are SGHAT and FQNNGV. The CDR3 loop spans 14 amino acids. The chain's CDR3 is CASSPDRVNQPQHF. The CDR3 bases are TGTGCCAGCAGCCCTGACAGGGTCAATCAGCCCCAGCATTTT.

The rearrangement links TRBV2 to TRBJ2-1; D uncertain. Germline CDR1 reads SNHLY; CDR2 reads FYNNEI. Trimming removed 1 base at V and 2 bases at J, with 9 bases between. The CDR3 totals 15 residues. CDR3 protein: CASSEGPLPYNEQFF. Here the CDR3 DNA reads TGTGCCAGCAGTGAAGGCCCCTTACCCTACAATGAGCAGTTCTTC.